The 25 T cell receptor beta chains below come from one sample, sequenced in a study of T-cell memory formation after mild COVID-19. TCRdb reprocessed the 5' RACE reads with MiXCR, giving one entry per CDR3 protein. In the table there are roughly 190,000 distinct CDR3 sequences, about 10% of which are singletons. Sequenced input: PBMCs or a T cell subset sorted from them (not recorded which). Receptors were obtained from a young man who had mild COVID-19 (a few samples of this study predate the infection). Cell type and time point are not known.

This chain uses TRBV11-3 with TRBJ2-1; D unclear. The V end was cut by 2 bases, the J end by 5 bases, with 10 bases between. The CDR3 spans 14 residues. Germline V lookup: CDR1 SGHNT, CDR2 YENEEA. Here the CDR3 reads CASSLNPGDNEQFF. CDR3 coding DNA: TGTGCCAGCAGCTTAAACCCCGGCGACAATGAGCAGTTCTTC.

The CDR3 DNA reads TGTGCCAGCAGCTTAATGGGTTTGGAGACCCAGTACTTC. Translation gives CASSLMGLETQYF. The chain links TRBV7-3 to TRBJ2-5; D call uncertain. V lost 1 base and J lost 5, with 8 bases in between. The CDR3 is 13 amino acids. Germline assignment: CDR1 SGHTA and CDR2 FQGTGA.

The rearrangement links TRBV6-2 or TRBV6-3 to TRBJ2-7; the D gene is possibly TRBD1 (6 bases). CDR3 length equals 15 residues. Germline CDR1 reads MNHEY; CDR2 reads SVGEGT. The V gene lost 5 bases and the J gene lost 3 bases, with 17 bases spanning the gap. The CDR3 spells CASSGHREGVYEQYV. DNA for the CDR3: TGTGCCAGCAGTGGACACAGGGAAGGTGTCTACGAGCAGTACGTC.

This clonotype was picked up a small number of times. The chain has TRBV5-1 and TRBJ1-2; 7 bases fit TRBD1. Trimming took 4 bases from V and 5 from J; bases not matched to a gene: 11. Germline CDR1 SGHRS, CDR2 YFSETQ. The CDR3 length is 15 residues. In DNA form, the CDR3 reads TGCGCCAGCAGCCCGGAACCGGGACAGACATATGGCTACACCTTC. Residues: CASSPEPGQTYGYTF.

This clonotype occurred many times. The chain combines TRBV6-2 or TRBV6-3 with TRBJ2-3; D ambiguous. The CDR3 extends over 12 amino acids. The V end was cut by 6 bases, the J end by 4 bases, with 8 bases between. Looked up from germline, CDR1 is MNHEY and CDR2 is SVGEGT. The CDR3 nucleotides read TGTGCCAGCAGCCGCATCTCAGATACGCAGTATTTT. It yields the protein CASSRISDTQYF.

This clonotype was recorded a few times. The V call is TRBV5-1, the J call TRBJ2-2; no clear D. CDR1 and CDR2 from the germline V gene are SGHRS and YFSETQ. V gave up 1 base and J gave up 8 bases, with 9 bases separating them. The CDR3 is 13 amino acids. CDR3 DNA sequence: TGCGCCAGCAGCTTGAAATTAGATGGGGAGCTGTTTTTT. Encoded protein: CASSLKLDGELFF.

This clonotype was seen many times. V gene TRBV7-9 combines with J gene TRBJ1-2; the D gene is possibly TRBD1 (5 bases). Trimming shortened V by 2 bases and J by 7 bases, and 17 bases separated the two germline ends. The CDR3 is made up of 15 amino acids. Germline CDR1 SEHNR, CDR2 FQNEAQ (reference sequence). The CDR3: CASSLRQPPTGGYTF. The CDR3 nucleotides read TGTGCCAGCAGCTTAAGACAGCCCCCGACGGGTGGCTACACCTTC.

The J gene is TRBJ2-5, the V gene TRBV7-2; TRBD1 matches 8 bases. Per germline, CDR1 SGHTA and CDR2 FQGNSA. The CDR3 is 14 amino acids. Trimming at V came to 4 bases and at J to 2 bases, leaving 3 bases not matched to a gene. For the CDR3, the DNA is TGTGCCAGCAGCTACAACAGGGGGCAAGAGACCCAGTACTTC. Amino acid sequence: CASSYNRGQETQYF.

In this sample, this clonotype turned up many times. The chain is built from TRBV4-1 and TRBJ2-3; 8 bases align to TRBD1. The V gene end was trimmed by 2 bases and the J gene end by 0 bases; junction bases not matched to a gene: 1. This CDR3 spans 15 amino acids. Germline V gives CDR1 MGHRA, CDR2 YSYEKL. Here the CDR3 reads CASSQQGASTDTQYF. CDR3 sequence (DNA): TGCGCCAGCAGCCAACAGGGGGCTAGCACAGATACGCAGTATTTT.

This chain links TRBV30 with TRBJ1-1; D not resolved. This CDR3 spans 13 amino acids. Germline V CDR1 and CDR2: GTSNPN, SVGIG (reference sequence). Trimming removed 7 bases from V and 2 bases from J, with 14 bases in between. In DNA, the CDR3 is TGTGCCTTACAGAGGGCGGGAAACACTGAAGCTTTCTTT. It is translated as CALQRAGNTEAFF.

The V gene is TRBV7-8, the J gene TRBJ2-7; D is perhaps TRBD2 (6 bases). V lost 5 bases, J lost 3 bases, and 11 bases lay in between. Germline CDR1 is SGHVS and CDR2 is FQNEAQ. CDR3 length equals 13 residues. CDR3 bases: TGTGCCAGCAGCCCGGGACTTAACTACGAGCAGTACTTC. Encoded protein: CASSPGLNYEQYF.

The V and J genes are TRBV6-2 or TRBV6-3 and TRBJ2-1; D not resolved. The CDR3 extends over 13 amino acids. V lost 6 bases, J lost 6 bases, and 12 bases lay in between. Germline CDR1 reads MNHEY; CDR2 reads SVGEGT. The CDR3 region has the DNA TGTGCCAGCAGCTCCCGGGCGGCCAATGAGCAGTTCTTC. It specifies CASSSRAANEQFF.

This clonotype was seen many times. The J gene is TRBJ2-1, the V gene TRBV6-2 or TRBV6-3; D unclear. V lost 0 bases and J 8 bases, leaving 5 bases between the germline ends. The CDR3 totals 12 residues. Germline V gives CDR1 MNHEY, CDR2 SVGEGT. The CDR3 coding sequence is TGTGCCAGCAGTTACTCCCGGTATGAGCAGTTCTTC. This codes for CASSYSRYEQFF.

The table lists this clonotype with a few counts. The rearrangement links TRBV5-1 to TRBJ1-3, with D possibly matching TRBD1 (6 bases). The germline V gene encodes CDR1 SGHRS and CDR2 YFSETQ. The ends were cut back, 4 bases at V and 2 bases at J, with 16 bases in the middle. The CDR3 runs 16 residues. The CDR3 coding sequence is TGCGCCAGCAGCGTCAACAGGGTTGGTGCTGGAAACACCATATATTTT. Translated: CASSVNRVGAGNTIYF. Looking up the rest from reference TRBV5-1 and TRBJ1-3 gives the full variable domain: KAGVTQTPRYLIKTRGQQVTLSCSPISGHRSVSWYQQTPGQGLQFLFEYFSETQRNKGNFPGRFSGRQFSNSRSEMNVSTLELGDSALYLCASSVNRVGAGNTIYFGEGSWLTVV.

This clonotype has more than one count but fewer than ten. The chain couples TRBV5-1 to TRBJ1-1; D gene ambiguous. The germline CDR1 and CDR2 sequences are SGHRS and YFSETQ. Trimming took off 0 bases at V and 12 bases at J, with 12 bases between the two ends. The CDR3 runs 12 residues. The CDR3 loop reads CASSLENQKPFF. CDR3 DNA sequence: TGCGCCAGCAGCTTGGAAAATCAGAAGCCTTTCTTT. The complete variable domain, with remaining parts taken from reference TRBV5-1 and TRBJ1-1, reads KAGVTQTPRYLIKTRGQQVTLSCSPISGHRSVSWYQQTPGQGLQFLFEYFSETQRNKGNFPGRFSGRQFSNSRSEMNVSTLELGDSALYLCASSLENQKPFFGQGTRLTVV.

This clonotype was recorded a few times. CDR3: CASSESRRAYLTDTQYF. CDR3 nucleotide sequence: TGTGCCAGCAGTGAATCCCGCAGGGCGTACCTCACAGATACGCAGTATTTT. The J gene is TRBJ2-3, the V gene TRBV25-1; TRBD1 is a possible D gene (5 bases). Germline CDR1 and CDR2: MGHDK and SYGVNS. The CDR3 consists of 17 residues. Trimming cost V 1 base and J 2 bases, with 16 bases left between them.

This clonotype was detected only a few times. The chain carries TRBV3-1 and TRBJ2-2; D may be TRBD1 (6 bases). Per the germline V gene, CDR1 is LGHDT and CDR2 is YNNKEL (reference sequence). The V and J ends lost 4 bases and 6 bases respectively, with 12 bases between them. The CDR3 runs to 14 residues. Written as DNA, the CDR3 is TGTGCCAGCAGCCCGAGGGGGATTCCCGGGGAGCTGTTTTTT. Translating it yields CASSPRGIPGELFF.

This clonotype has a handful of counts. The chain employs TRBV19 and TRBJ2-2; tentatively, D is TRBD1 (5 bases). The CDR3 runs to 13 residues. Trimming removed 9 bases from V and 0 bases from J, with 8 bases in between. The germline V gene encodes CDR1 LNHDA and CDR2 SQIVND (reference sequence). CDR3 nucleotides: TGTGCCAGCACGGACACGAACACCGGGGAGCTGTTTTTT. As protein: CASTDTNTGELFF. The complete variable domain, with remaining parts taken from reference TRBV19 and TRBJ2-2, reads DGGITQSPKYLFRKEGQNVTLSCEQNLNHDAMYWYRQDPGQGLRLIYYSQIVNDFQKGDIAEGYSVSREKKESFPLTVTSAQKNPTAFYLCASTDTNTGELFFGEGSRLTVL.

The chain is built from TRBV11-2 and TRBJ2-3, with 13 bases identical to TRBD2. The V gene's germline CDR1 is SGHAT and CDR2 FQNNGV. The CDR3 extends over 19 amino acids. Germline trimming cut 0 bases from V and 3 bases from J; bases unmatched to any gene: 9. CDR3 region: CASSLDPWGLAGRTDTQYF. The CDR3 DNA follows: TGTGCCAGCAGCTTAGATCCGTGGGGACTAGCGGGACGAACAGATACGCAGTATTTT.

This clonotype was counted ten times or more. This chain links TRBV12-3 or TRBV12-4 with TRBJ1-1; D possibly corresponds to TRBD1 (5 bases). The CDR3 length is 14 residues. V lost 3 bases, J lost 4 bases, and 12 bases lay in between. This CDR3 is CASSFFDRRTEAFF. CDR3 nucleotide sequence: TGTGCCAGCAGTTTCTTTGACAGACGCACTGAAGCTTTCTTT.

The chain is built from TRBV20-1 and TRBJ2-2; 9 nucleotides align to TRBD1. J was trimmed by 4 bases and V by 3 bases; bases with no gene match: 6. Germline V gives CDR1 DFQATT, CDR2 SNEGSKA (reference sequence). The CDR3 is 15 residues long. Written as DNA, the CDR3 is TGCAGTGCTAGGGCACAGGGGGCTGGCACCGGGGAGCTGTTTTTT. Translating it yields CSARAQGAGTGELFF.

This clonotype occurred a few times. The J gene is TRBJ1-2, the V gene TRBV7-2; TRBD1 matches at 9 bases. V lost 5 bases, J lost 7 bases, and 8 bases stayed unmatched. CDR3 length equals 14 residues. Germline lookup yields CDR1 SGHTA and CDR2 FQGNSA. Here the CDR3 DNA reads TGTGCCAGCAGCCTGAACAGGGGGCTAAGTGGCTACACCTTC. Protein: CASSLNRGLSGYTF.

The chain combines TRBV4-1 with TRBJ2-7, with no clear D. Looked up from germline, CDR1 is MGHRA and CDR2 is YSYEKL. V lost 0 bases and J 3 bases, leaving 0 bases between the germline ends. CDR3 length: 11 amino acids. DNA for the CDR3: TGCGCCAGCAGCCAAGACTACGAGCAGTACTTC. This gives the protein CASSQDYEQYF.

The chain employs TRBV4-2 and TRBJ2-3; D gene ambiguous. Germline V lookup: CDR1 LGHNA, CDR2 YNFKEQ. V lost 1 base, J lost 1 base, and 18 bases lay in between. The CDR3 is 18 amino acids. The CDR3 bases are TGTGCCAGCAGCCAAGTTTGGACCCCCAGTCGGGGCACAGATACGCAGTATTTT. Protein: CASSQVWTPSRGTDTQYF.

This chain uses TRBV29-1 with TRBJ2-3, with 11 bases fitting TRBD1. V shed 7 bases, J shed 4 bases, and the junction held 7 bases outside the gene matches. CDR1 SQVTM and CDR2 ANQGSEA come from the germline V gene. CDR3 size: 14 residues. The CDR3 DNA follows: TGCAGCGGCCTGGGACAGGGGGGGCCAGATACGCAGTATTTT. Residues: CSGLGQGGPDTQYF.